The 3 T cell receptor beta chains below come from one sample, sequenced in a study of graft-versus-host responses after intestinal transplantation. Libraries were prepared by immunoSEQ multiplex PCR; TCRdb keeps only in-frame clonotypes and omits some of them. The sample yields roughly 110,000 clones, roughly 86% seen once. Their antigens remain unidentified. Sample: unstimulated CD4+ T cells sorted from spleen or lymph node cells, taken before transplant. These receptors came from a human donor who was the organ donor for an intestinal transplant.

The gene calls are TRBV9 and TRBJ2-5, with 7 bases aligning to TRBD2. The CDR3 runs 15 residues. After removal of 0 bases from V and 1 base from J, the junction contained 3 bases not matched to a gene. The germline V gene has CDR1 SGDLS and CDR2 YYNGEE. The CDR3 sequence: CASSVALAGQETQYF. CDR3 DNA sequence: TGTGCCAGCAGCGTAGCATTAGCGGGCCAAGAGACCCAGTACTTC. The full variable domain, completed using reference TRBV9 and TRBJ2-5, is DSGVTQTPKHLITATGQRVTLRCSPRSGDLSVYWYQQSLDQGLQFLIQYYNGEERAKGNILERFSAQQFPDLHSELNLSSLELGDSALYFCASSVALAGQETQYFGPGTRLLVL.

The chain has TRBV2 and TRBJ1-6, with D unresolved. The V end lost 4 bases, the J end lost 2 bases, and 18 bases lay between the germline ends. The germline CDR1 and CDR2 sequences are SNHLY and FYNNEI. The CDR3 runs to 18 residues. DNA for the CDR3: TGTGCCAGCAGTGGGATTACGGGGAGTAGCACCTATAATTCACCCCTCCACTTT. Amino acid sequence: CASSGITGSSTYNSPLHF.

This clone was counted between two and nine times. The CDR3 DNA is TGTGCCAGCAGCCCCATCGACATGATTGGGACCGGGGAGCTGTTTTTT. Translated, it gives CASSPIDMIGTGELFF. The chain employs TRBV7-3 and TRBJ2-2, with no clear D. The CDR3 has 16 amino acids. CDR1 and CDR2 (germline): SGHTA, FQGTGA. Trimming stripped 5 bases from V and 5 bases from J, with 18 bases between.